The next 2 T cell receptor beta chains were all read from a single sample in a study of T cell repertoires in cytomegalovirus infection. MiXCR, run by TCRdb on the reads, gives a single entry per CDR3 protein. In the table there are 300,000 to 400,000 distinct CDR3 sequences, almost 30% of which are singletons. These TCRs' antigens remain unknown. The material sequenced was cultured PBMCs, taken from culture after CMV antigen stimulation. All receptors derive from a human donor in good health (CMV status not recorded). Some clones in this sample may be carry-over from other donors' samples.

This clonotype was picked up a small number of times. V gene TRBV19 combines with J gene TRBJ2-1, with D uncertain. The germline V gene has CDR1 LNHDA and CDR2 SQIVND (reference sequence). The CDR3 extends over 14 amino acids. Trimming shortened V by 1 base and J by 7 bases, and 11 bases separated the two germline ends. The CDR3 region is CASSIGESWNEQFF. The CDR3 DNA reads TGTGCCAGTAGTATAGGGGAAAGTTGGAATGAGCAGTTCTTC.

This chain links TRBV11-3 with TRBJ2-1; D may be TRBD2 (5 bases). Trimming removed 5 bases from V and 9 bases from J, with 17 bases in between. This CDR3 contains 14 residues. CDR1 SGHNT and CDR2 YENEEA come from the germline V gene. The CDR3 nucleotides are TGTGCCAGCAGCCCCGGAGCGGCCGAGGGTGAGCAGTTCTTC. Protein product: CASSPGAAEGEQFF.